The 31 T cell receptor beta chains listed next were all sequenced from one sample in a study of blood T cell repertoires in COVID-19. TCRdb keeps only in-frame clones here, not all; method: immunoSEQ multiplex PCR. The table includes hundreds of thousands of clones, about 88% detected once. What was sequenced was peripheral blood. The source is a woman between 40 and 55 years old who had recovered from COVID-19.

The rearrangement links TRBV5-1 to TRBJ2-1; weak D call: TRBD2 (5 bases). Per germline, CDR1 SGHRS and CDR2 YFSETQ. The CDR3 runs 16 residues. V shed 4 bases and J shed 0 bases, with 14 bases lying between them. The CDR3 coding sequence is TGCGCCAGCAGCCTCCCGACTGGGAGCTCCTACAATGAGCAGTTCTTC. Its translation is CASSLPTGSSYNEQFF.

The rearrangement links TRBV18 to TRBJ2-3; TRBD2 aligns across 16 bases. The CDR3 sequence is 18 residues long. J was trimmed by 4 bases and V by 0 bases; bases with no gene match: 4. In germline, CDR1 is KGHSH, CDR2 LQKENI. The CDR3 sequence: CASSPPGLAGGHPDTQYF. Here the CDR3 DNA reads TGTGCCAGCTCACCACCGGGACTAGCGGGAGGGCATCCAGATACGCAGTATTTT.

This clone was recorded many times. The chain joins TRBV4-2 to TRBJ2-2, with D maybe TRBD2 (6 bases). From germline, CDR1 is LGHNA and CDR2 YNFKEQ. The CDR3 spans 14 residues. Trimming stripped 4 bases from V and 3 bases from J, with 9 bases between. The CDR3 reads CASSPRLDTGELFF. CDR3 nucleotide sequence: TGTGCCAGCAGCCCTCGACTAGACACCGGGGAGCTGTTTTTT.

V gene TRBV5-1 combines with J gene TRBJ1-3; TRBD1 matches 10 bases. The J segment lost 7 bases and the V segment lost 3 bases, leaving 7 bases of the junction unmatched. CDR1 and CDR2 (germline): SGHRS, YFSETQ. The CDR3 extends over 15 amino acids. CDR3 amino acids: CASSSQEGQGNTIYF. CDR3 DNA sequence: TGCGCCAGCAGCTCTCAAGAGGGACAGGGGAACACCATATATTTT.

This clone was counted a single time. In nucleotides, the CDR3 is TGTGCCAGCAGCCTCCGACGGGACACTAAGTACTTC. This translates into CASSLRRDTKYF. The V and J genes are TRBV12-3 or TRBV12-4 and TRBJ2-7; tentative D call: TRBD1 (6 bases). The CDR3 consists of 12 residues. V lost 6 bases and J lost 11, with 17 bases in between.

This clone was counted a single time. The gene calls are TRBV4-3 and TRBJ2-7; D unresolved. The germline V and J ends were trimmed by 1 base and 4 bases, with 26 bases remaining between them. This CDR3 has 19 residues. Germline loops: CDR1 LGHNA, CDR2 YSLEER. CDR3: CASSQGTGGLGDPGYEQYF. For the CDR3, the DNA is TGCGCCAGCAGCCAAGGAACCGGCGGCCTAGGTGACCCCGGGTACGAGCAGTACTTC.

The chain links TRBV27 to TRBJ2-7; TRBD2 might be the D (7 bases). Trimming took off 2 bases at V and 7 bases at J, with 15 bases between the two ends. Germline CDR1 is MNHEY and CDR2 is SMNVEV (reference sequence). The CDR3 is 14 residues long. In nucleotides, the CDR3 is TGTGCCAGCAGTTTACGCGGGGGCAAGGAGGAGCAGTACTTC. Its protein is CASSLRGGKEEQYF.

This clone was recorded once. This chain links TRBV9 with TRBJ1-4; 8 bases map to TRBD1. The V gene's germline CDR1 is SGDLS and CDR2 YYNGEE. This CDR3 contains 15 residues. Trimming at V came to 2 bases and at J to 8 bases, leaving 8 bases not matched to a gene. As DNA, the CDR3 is TGTGCCAGCAGCGTTCCAAGACAGGGGAAAGAAAAACTGTTTTTT. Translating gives CASSVPRQGKEKLFF.

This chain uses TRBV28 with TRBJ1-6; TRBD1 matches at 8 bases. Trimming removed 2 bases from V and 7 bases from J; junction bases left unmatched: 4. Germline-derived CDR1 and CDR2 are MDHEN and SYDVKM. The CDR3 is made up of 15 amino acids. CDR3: CASSLQGARNSPLHF. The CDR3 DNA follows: TGTGCCAGCAGTTTACAGGGGGCGAGGAATTCACCCCTCCACTTT.

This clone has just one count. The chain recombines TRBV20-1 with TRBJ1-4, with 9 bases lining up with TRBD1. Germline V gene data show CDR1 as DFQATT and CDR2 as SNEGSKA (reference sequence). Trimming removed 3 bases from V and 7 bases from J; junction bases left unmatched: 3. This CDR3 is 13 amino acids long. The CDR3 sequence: CSASLDRGEKLFF. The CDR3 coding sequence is TGCAGTGCTAGTCTGGACAGGGGTGAAAAACTGTTTTTT.

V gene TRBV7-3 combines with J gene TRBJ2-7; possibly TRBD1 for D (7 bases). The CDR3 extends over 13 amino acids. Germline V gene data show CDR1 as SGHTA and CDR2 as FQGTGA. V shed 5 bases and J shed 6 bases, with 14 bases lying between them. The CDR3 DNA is TGTGCCAGCAGCCCCGGGACAGCGGGCGAGCAGTACTTC. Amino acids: CASSPGTAGEQYF.

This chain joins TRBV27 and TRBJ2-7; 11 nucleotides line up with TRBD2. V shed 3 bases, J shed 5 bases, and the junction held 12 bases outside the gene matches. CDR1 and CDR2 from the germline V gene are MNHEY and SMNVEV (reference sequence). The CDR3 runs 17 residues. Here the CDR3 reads CASSFKVAGGILHEQYF. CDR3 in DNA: TGTGCCAGCAGTTTCAAGGTAGCGGGGGGGATACTCCACGAGCAGTACTTC.

The chain's CDR3 is CASSQTGGNGYTF. The CDR3 DNA follows: TGTGCCAGCAGTCAGACAGGGGGGAATGGCTACACCTTC. This chain links TRBV12-3 or TRBV12-4 with TRBJ1-2; 9 nucleotides match TRBD1. The CDR3 has 13 amino acids. V shed 5 bases, J shed 6 bases, and the junction held 4 bases outside the gene matches.

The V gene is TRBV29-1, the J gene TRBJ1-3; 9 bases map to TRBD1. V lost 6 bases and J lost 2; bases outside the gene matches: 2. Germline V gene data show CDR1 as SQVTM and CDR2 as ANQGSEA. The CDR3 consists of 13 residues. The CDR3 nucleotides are TGCAGCGTACACAGGGGGCCTGGAAACACCATATATTTT. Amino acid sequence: CSVHRGPGNTIYF.

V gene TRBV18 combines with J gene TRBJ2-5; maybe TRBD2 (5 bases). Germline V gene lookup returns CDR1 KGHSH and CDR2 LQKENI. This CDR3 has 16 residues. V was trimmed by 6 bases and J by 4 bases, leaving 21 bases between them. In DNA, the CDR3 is TGTGCCAGCTCTTCGACGAAGGCCTCAGAGGGAGAGACCCAGTACTTC. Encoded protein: CASSSTKASEGETQYF.

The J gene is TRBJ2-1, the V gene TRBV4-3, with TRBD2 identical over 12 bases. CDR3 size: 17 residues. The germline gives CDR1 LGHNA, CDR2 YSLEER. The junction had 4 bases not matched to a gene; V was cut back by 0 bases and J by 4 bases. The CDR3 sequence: CASSQDTGTSGYNEQFF. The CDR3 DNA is TGCGCCAGCAGCCAAGATACCGGGACTAGCGGGTACAATGAGCAGTTCTTC.

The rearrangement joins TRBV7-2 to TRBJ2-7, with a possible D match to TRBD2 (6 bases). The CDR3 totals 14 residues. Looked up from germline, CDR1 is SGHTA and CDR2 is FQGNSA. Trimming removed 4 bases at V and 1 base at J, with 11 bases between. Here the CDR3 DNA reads TGTGCCAGCAGCTACGGTGGGGGGTCCTACGAGCAGTACTTC. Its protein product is CASSYGGGSYEQYF.

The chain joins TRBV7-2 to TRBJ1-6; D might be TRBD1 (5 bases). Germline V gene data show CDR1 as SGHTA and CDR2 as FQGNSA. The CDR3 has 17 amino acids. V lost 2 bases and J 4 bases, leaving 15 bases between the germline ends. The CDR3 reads CASSLQAGPQYNSPLHF. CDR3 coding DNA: TGTGCCAGCAGCTTACAGGCAGGGCCTCAATATAATTCACCCCTCCACTTT.

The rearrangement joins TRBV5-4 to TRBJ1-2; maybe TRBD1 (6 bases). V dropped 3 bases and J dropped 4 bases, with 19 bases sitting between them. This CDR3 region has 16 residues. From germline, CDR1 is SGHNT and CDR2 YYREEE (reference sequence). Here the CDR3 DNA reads TGTGCCAGCAGCTCCCCCAGTCTACAGGGAACCTATGGCTACACCTTC. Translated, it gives CASSSPSLQGTYGYTF.

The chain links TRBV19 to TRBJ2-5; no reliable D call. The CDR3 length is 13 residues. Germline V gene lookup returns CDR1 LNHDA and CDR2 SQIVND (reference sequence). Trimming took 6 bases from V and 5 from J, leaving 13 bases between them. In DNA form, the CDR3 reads TGTGCCAGTAGAAGACCGAGCGACGAGACCCAGTACTTC. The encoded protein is CASRRPSDETQYF.

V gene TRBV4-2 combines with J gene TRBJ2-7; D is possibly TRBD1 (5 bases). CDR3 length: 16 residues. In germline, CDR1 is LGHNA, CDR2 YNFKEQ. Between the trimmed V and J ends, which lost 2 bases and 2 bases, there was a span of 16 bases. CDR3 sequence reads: CASSQSFRATTYEQYF. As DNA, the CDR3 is TGTGCCAGCAGCCAATCGTTCAGGGCCACGACCTACGAGCAGTACTTC.

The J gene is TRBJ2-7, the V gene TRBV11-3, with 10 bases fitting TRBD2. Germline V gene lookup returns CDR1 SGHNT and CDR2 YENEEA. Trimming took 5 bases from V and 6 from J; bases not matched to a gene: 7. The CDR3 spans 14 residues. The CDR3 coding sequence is TGTGCCAGCAGCCTAACTAGCGGGATAATCGAGCAGTACTTC. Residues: CASSLTSGIIEQYF.

The CDR3 reads CASSLEYGQLAKNIQYF. In nucleotides, the CDR3 is TGCGCCAGCAGCTTGGAGTACGGACAGCTCGCCAAAAACATTCAGTACTTC. J is TRBJ2-4 and V is TRBV5-1; D is perhaps TRBD1 (6 bases). CDR3 length equals 17 residues. V was cut by 0 bases and J by 1 base, with 14 bases left in between. Germline CDR1 SGHRS, CDR2 YFSETQ.

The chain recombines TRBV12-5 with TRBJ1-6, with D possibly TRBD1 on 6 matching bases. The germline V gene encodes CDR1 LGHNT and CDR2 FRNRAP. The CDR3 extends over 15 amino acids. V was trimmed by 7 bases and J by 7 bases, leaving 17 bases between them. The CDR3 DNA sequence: TGTGCTAGTGCCCCAAGGACAGATTCCAATTCACCCCTCCACTTT. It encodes CASAPRTDSNSPLHF.

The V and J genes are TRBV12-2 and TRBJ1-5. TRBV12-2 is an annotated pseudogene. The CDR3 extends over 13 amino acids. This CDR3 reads CASRQQRSQPQHF. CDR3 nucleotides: TGTGCAAGTCGCCAACAGCGGAGTCAGCCCCAGCATTTT.

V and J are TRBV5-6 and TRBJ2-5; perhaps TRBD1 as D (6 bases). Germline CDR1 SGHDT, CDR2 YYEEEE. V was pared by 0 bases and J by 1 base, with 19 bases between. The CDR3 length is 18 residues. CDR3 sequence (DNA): TGTGCCAGCAGCTTGGGGGCCTTCCCCTGGGGGCCCCAAGAGACCCAGTACTTC. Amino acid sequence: CASSLGAFPWGPQETQYF.

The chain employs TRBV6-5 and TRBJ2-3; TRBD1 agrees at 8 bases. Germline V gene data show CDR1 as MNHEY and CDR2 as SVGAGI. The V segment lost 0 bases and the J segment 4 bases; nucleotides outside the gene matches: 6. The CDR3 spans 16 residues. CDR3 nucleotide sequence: TGTGCCAGCAGTTACTCCGAAGACAGGGGCTCAGATACGCAGTATTTT. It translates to CASSYSEDRGSDTQYF.

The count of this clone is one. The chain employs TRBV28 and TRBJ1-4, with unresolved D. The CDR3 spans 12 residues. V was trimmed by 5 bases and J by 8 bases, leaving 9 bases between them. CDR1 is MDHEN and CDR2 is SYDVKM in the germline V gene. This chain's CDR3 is CASSTRGEKLFF. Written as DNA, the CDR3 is TGTGCCAGCAGTACCAGAGGGGAAAAACTGTTTTTT.

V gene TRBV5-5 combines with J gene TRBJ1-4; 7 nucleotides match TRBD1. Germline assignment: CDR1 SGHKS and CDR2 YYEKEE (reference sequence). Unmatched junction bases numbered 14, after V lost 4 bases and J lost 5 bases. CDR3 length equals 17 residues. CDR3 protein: CASSVQGGPELNEKLFF. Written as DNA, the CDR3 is TGTGCCAGCAGCGTCCAGGGGGGCCCCGAGCTGAATGAAAAACTGTTTTTT.

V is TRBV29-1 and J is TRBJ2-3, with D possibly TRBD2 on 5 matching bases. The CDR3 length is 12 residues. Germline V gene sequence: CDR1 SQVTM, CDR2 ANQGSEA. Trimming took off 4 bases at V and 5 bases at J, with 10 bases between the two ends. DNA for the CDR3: TGCAGCGTTGCCGACGGGGTAGATACGCAGTATTTT. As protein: CSVADGVDTQYF.

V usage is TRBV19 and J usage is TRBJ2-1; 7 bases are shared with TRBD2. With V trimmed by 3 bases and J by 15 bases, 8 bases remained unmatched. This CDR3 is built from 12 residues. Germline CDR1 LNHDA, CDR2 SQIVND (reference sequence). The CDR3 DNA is TGTGCCAGTAGTATTCGGGCGGGAGTCATGTTCTTC. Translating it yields CASSIRAGVMFF.